The 6 T cell receptor beta chains below all came from one sample that was sequenced in a study of control samples from healthy donors and cancer patients. Assay used: immunoSEQ multiplex PCR; TCRdb lists only in-frame clones, some missing. The repertoire consists of some 150,000 clones, with under 96% occurring once and the leading ten covering just over 1%. The sequenced sample consisted of blood. These receptors were obtained from a woman aged 25-40 years in good health.

The chain is built from TRBV30 and TRBJ1-1; no clear D. This CDR3 spans 13 amino acids. Looked up from germline, CDR1 is GTSNPN and CDR2 is SVGIG (reference sequence). Trimming shortened V by 3 bases and J by 1 base, and 9 bases separated the two germline ends. The CDR3 nucleotides are TGTGCCTGGAGGGAAAGGGAGAACACTGAAGCTTTCTTT. It is translated as CAWRERENTEAFF.

The V and J genes are TRBV28 and TRBJ2-2; 7 bases agree with TRBD2. The junction had 10 bases not matched to a gene; V was cut back by 7 bases and J by 5 bases. The CDR3 covers 15 residues. The V gene's germline CDR1 is MDHEN and CDR2 SYDVKM. The CDR3 DNA is TGTGCCAGCATGAGTATGGGGGGGTTGACCGGGGAGCTGTTTTTT. Translating gives CASMSMGGLTGELFF.

The genes are TRBV4-1 and TRBJ1-4, with D possibly matching TRBD1 (6 bases). From germline, CDR1 is MGHRA and CDR2 YSYEKL. The CDR3 length is 15 residues. Trimming removed 4 bases from V and 0 bases from J, with 9 bases in between. The CDR3 nucleotides are TGCGCCAGCAGCCGCACAGGGCCAACTAATGAAAAACTGTTTTTT. As protein: CASSRTGPTNEKLFF.

The V call is TRBV3-1 (or the pseudogene TRBV3-2), the J call TRBJ2-1, with D uncertain. The germline V and J ends were trimmed by 4 bases and 6 bases, with 10 bases remaining between them. The CDR3 sequence is 13 residues long. CDR1 and CDR2 (germline): LGHDT, YNNKEL (reference sequence). The CDR3 reads CASSPPYTNEQFF. DNA of the CDR3: TGTGCCAGCAGCCCTCCTTATACCAATGAGCAGTTCTTC.

This chain links TRBV7-6 with TRBJ2-3; 11 bases match TRBD1. Germline CDR1 reads SGHVS; CDR2 reads FNYEAQ. This CDR3 comprises 15 residues. Trimming took 1 base from V and 4 from J; bases not matched to a gene: 1. In DNA form, the CDR3 reads TGTGCCAGCAGCTTAGGGACAGGGGGCCCAGATACGCAGTATTTT. It encodes CASSLGTGGPDTQYF. The variable domain in full, with the rest retrieved from reference TRBV7-6 and TRBJ2-3, is GAGVSQSPRYKVTKRGQDVALRCDPISGHVSLYWYRQALGQGPEFLTYFNYEAQQDKSGLPNDRFSAERPEGSISTLTIQRTEQRDSAMYRCASSLGTGGPDTQYFGPGTRLTVL.

The chain joins TRBV5-1 to TRBJ2-1, with 9 positions matching TRBD2. J was trimmed by 4 bases and V by 4 bases; bases with no gene match: 12. The germline CDR1 and CDR2 sequences are SGHRS and YFSETQ. This CDR3 region has 17 residues. CDR3 sequence: CASSTSLPSGKYNEQFF. The CDR3 bases are TGCGCCAGCAGCACTAGCCTTCCTAGCGGGAAGTACAATGAGCAGTTCTTC.